This TCR beta chain was found in a study of cytomegalovirus exposure and HLA in healthy donors (dated by TCRdb to about 2017). Regarding the research as a whole: An earlier analysis of some 600 of the donors reported 276 Gb of sequence data and 95 million to 140 million unique TCR beta sequences obtained from about 179 million T cells. An early release covering some 640 HLA-typed donors comprised about 290 gigabases of sequencing data and about 90 million unique TCR sequences. Of the approximately 400 genotyped donors, 81% fell in the genetic ancestry cluster associated with self-reported Caucasian donors. The study aimed to test whether signatures of past pathogen exposure could be identified by cataloging public T cell receptors. Using immunosequencing, the study profiled T cell repertoires from around 680 subjects and related those repertoires to cytomegalovirus serostatus. Besides the first cohort of approximately 670 subjects, a separate validation cohort made up of roughly 120 different subjects was used. The study combined high-throughput TCR immunosequencing, statistical association of individual TCRs with disease status, and machine learning to predict cytomegalovirus infection status. In a later analysis, previously published TCR beta repertoires from 666 donors were re-analyzed and high-resolution HLA genotyping was added so that TCR occurrence patterns could be studied. Rather than drawing on any new phenotypic data, the later analysis identified candidate immune exposures from TCR beta sequences and the way those sequences occurred across donors. To decide whether each TCR beta V gene segment behaved as functional or pseudogenic, an earlier analysis of fewer than 750 of the donors relied on high-throughput TCR beta sequencing. Donor age, sex, ethnicity and CMV serostatus were collected together with the repertoire data. Genome-wide SNP genotypes for about 55% of the roughly 670 donors were used in a later genetic analysis, which treated that subset as a discovery cohort. All discovery cohort repertoires had been generated on a single sequencing platform. HLA typing covered class I and class II loci at four-digit resolution. Typing coverage varied by locus: roughly 629-630 donors for A, B, C, DRB1 and DQB1; roughly 510 for DQA1; about 600 for DPA1; more than 450 for DPB1. Roughly 5 DR-DQ haplotypes were treated as single units for association and clustering because of strong linkage in the cohort. On average, roughly 240,000 unique TCR beta nucleotide sequences were sequenced per donor among 398 genotyped donors of the cohort, with 15% to 20% of those sequences being non-productive. The paper as a whole reports these results and caveats: Across donors, most TCR sequences were observed very rarely, whereas some public TCRs were present in many individuals. In a later analysis, the rate of TCR association differed among HLA loci, with DRB1 alleles having the most associated TCRs and HLA-C alleles having the fewest. The authors suggested that the approach could potentially be extended to other disease states and immunological phenotypes. Because the 87-base-pair reads could not distinguish some IMGT-functional V segments, including TRBV6-2 and TRBV6-3, those segments were excluded. The presence/absence analyses assumed that sequencing depth was roughly uniform across donors, and that assumption may not be true. According to a later analysis, parvovirus B19, influenza, CMV and Epstein-Barr virus appeared linked to several top co-occurrence clusters. A later genetic analysis reported fewer N-insertions in productive TCRs among donors in an Asian-associated ancestry cluster than the roughly 670-donor mean. A later genetic analysis associated a missense DCLRE1C variant with V-gene and J-gene trimming of TCR beta chains, and an independent cohort replicated the association. In a later analysis, HLA-associated TCR beta chains showed more clonal expansion and lower generation probabilities than non-associated chains that were equally common. The only immune exposure information available for the cohort was CMV serostatus. In a later analysis, most CMV-associated TCR beta chains were found to appear HLA-restricted, with HLA associations seemingly driven largely by CMV exposure. Because counts were too low, about 18 rarely observed V segments, including chromosome 9 orphons, were left out of the earlier analysis of about 620 of the donors. This cohort had only TCR beta chains sequenced, and the lack of alpha or paired-chain data limited which features could be detected. Strong co-occurrence of HLA alleles, especially DR and DQ, made assigning TCR associations to individual alleles difficult. Because HLA typing was missing for some donors at each locus, association tests included only the typed subset. A further reported finding was that TCR beta sequences accurately predicted the HLA-A and HLA-B alleles for most subjects in the first cohort. Correlated functional status among segregating V segments might be attributable to linkage disequilibrium, but an unknown experimental factor could not be ruled out. The sequencing pipeline was judged likely to have produced a cluster of highly shared sequence variants as a technical artifact. A few of the identified cytomegalovirus-associated TCR beta chains were confirmed in vitro to be specific for cytomegalovirus antigens. In the study, roughly 160 TCR beta chains were listed as associated with cytomegalovirus. The classifier was reported to diagnose cytomegalovirus status with high specificity and sensitivity in both the original cohort and the validation cohort. A later analysis associated about 18,000 TCR beta sequences with specific HLA alleles at a false discovery rate of 0.05. Broadly in line with IMGT annotations, most TCR beta V segments showed up in productive rearrangements about 87% or about 30% of the time in an earlier analysis of 587 of the donors.

Libraries were prepared through the immunoSEQ multiplex PCR assay. A mixture of 60 forward primers for TCR Vbeta segments and 13 reverse primers for TCR Jbeta segments was used in the multiplex PCR. The CDR3 region of rearranged TCR beta genes was amplified from genomic DNA by a multiplex PCR assay. The amplified TCR beta libraries were sequenced on the Illumina HiSeq System as 87-base-pair reads. Per the original workflow: A later analysis tallied roughly 78 million unique TCR beta chains across the 666 repertoires, and some 12 million of those chains were shared by two or more donors. To remove PCR and sequencing errors, raw reads were error-corrected and collapsed into unique sequences using a nearest-neighbor algorithm that merged closely related sequences. CDR3 sequences were aligned to IMGT reference sequences to assign V, D and J gene segments. Each retained sequence needed at least a six-nucleotide match to both a V gene segment and a J gene segment. A rearrangement was called productive if the CDR3 had no stop codons and remained in frame with V and J, and every other rearrangement was called non-productive. Following IMGT convention, CDR3 was defined as the stretch from the second conserved V-encoded cysteine up to the conserved J-encoded phenylalanine. The earlier analysis of 550 to 650 of the donors excluded any sequence lacking an unambiguous match to a single V gene segment. An earlier analysis of several hundred of the donors called V segments functional above 56.7% productive rearrangements and segregating when the between-donor standard deviation exceeded 5%. A statistical classification framework was built for diagnosing cytomegalovirus status from the catalog of TCR beta chain sequences. In a later analysis, V and J genes were assigned by comparing TCR nucleotide sequences against IMGT/GENE-DB human TR gene sequences. In a later analysis, CDR3 sequences and most-parsimonious VDJ recombination scenarios were assigned using the TCRdist pipeline. In a later analysis, each TCR beta chain was defined by its CDR3 amino acid sequence together with its V-gene family, and reads lacking a unique V-gene family were excluded. To address suspected cross-contamination and a sequencing artifact, a later analysis removed roughly 640 highly shared, low-generation-probability nucleotide sequences. A later analysis calculated a clonal expansion index for each public chain from normalized within-repertoire ranks of inferred template counts. Generation probabilities in a later analysis came from a VDJ recombination model fitted to out-of-frame rearrangements, and those results were checked against IGoR. In a later analysis, hypergeometric tests were used to score TCR-TCR, TCR-HLA and TCR-CMV co-occurrence, with a repertoire-size bias correction applied to TCR pairs. A later analysis estimated false discovery rates by permuting HLA or CMV assignments 20 times. In a later analysis, co-occurring TCRs were grouped using DBSCAN, and TCRdist sequence similarity was added for clustering within HLA-allele-positive subsets. Co-occurrence clustering excluded repertoires with fewer than 30,000 or more than 120,000 public chains, plus five with anomalous nucleotide sharing. The source is immuneACCESS, and TCRdb retained only in-frame sequences with V and J called. Part of the clones is not carried over; for the studies checked, unresolved V genes explain less than half of this, and the remainder is unexplained. Clone size and the V and J calls come from that table; the DNA yielded D and trimming. This sample gives some 100,000 clones in total; 79% of them show up just once. The top ten clonotypes cover 4.1% of the sample.

The cohort was made up of approximately 670 healthy bone marrow donors. All cohort members were sampled while nominally healthy, although unrecorded immune exposures were likely present. The donor tested CMV seropositive and was one of the 289 seropositive cohort members. Every donor gave a peripheral blood sample, and the peripheral blood mononuclear cells from that sample were used for TCR beta sequencing. The Qiagen DNeasy Blood Extraction Kit was used to extract genomic DNA from the blood cell samples. Deletion took 8 bases off V and 0 bases off J, with a span of 5 bases between the germline ends. CDR1 and CDR2, looked up from the germline V gene (reference sequence), are MNHEY and SMNVEV. The CDR3 contains 13 residues, cysteine and phenylalanine counted. Solely the CDR3 DNA is kept, with 39 bases framed from the first base. As to this clone: Its antigen remains undetermined. Qualities for individual bases were not recorded, and no much larger clone is one base off.

The sequenced sample consisted of PBMCs. This receptor was taken from a female donor in good health and CMV-seropositive. The chain uses TRBV27 and TRBJ2-6; the D segment cannot be called with confidence. The CDR3 sequence is CASRNSGANVLTF. In nucleotides, the sequence is TGTGCCAGCCGTAACTCTGGGGCCAACGTCCTGACTTTC.